This T cell receptor beta chain was identified during a study of blood T cell repertoires in COVID-19. The overall study: Both acute and convalescent COVID-19 samples were obtained from the United States, Italy and Spain.

Germline V gives CDR1 GTSNPN, CDR2 SVGIG (reference sequence). CDR3 size: 14 residues. V was trimmed by 3 bases and J by 4 bases, leaving 14 bases between them. Participants were aged about 18 to 89 years from around 26 US areas. Measured with immunoSEQ multiplex PCR; TCRdb has only the in-frame clones, and not every one. The sample holds roughly 330,000 clones, about nine tenths seen once. The sample consisted of PBMCs or T cells enriched from blood (not recorded which). The chain recombines TRBV30 with TRBJ2-3; D gene ambiguous. This TCR was recovered from a woman aged 18-29 years who had recovered from COVID-19. The CDR3 nucleotides are TGTGCCTGGAGCCCTAGAGGATCGGCAGATACGCAGTATTTT. The encoded protein is CAWSPRGSADTQYF.